This T cell receptor beta chain emerged from a study of cytomegalovirus exposure and HLA in healthy donors. Study-wide results and limits: In a later analysis, HLA-associated beta chains showed higher expansion and lower generation probabilities than comparable chains. Many donors carried some public TCRs, although rarity characterized most TCR sequences. DRB1 showed the most TCR associations and HLA-C the fewest in a later analysis, as rates varied by HLA locus.

A word on this clone: Its target is not known.

The PCR was carried out with 60 Vbeta primers and 13 Jbeta primers. Measured with immunoSEQ multiplex PCR; TCRdb has only the in-frame clones, and not every one. The data show about 200,000 clones, about 83% seen once. Germline-derived CDR1 and CDR2 are SGHTA and FQGTGA. The CDR3 runs to 14 residues. With V trimmed by 9 bases and J by 3 bases, 6 bases remained unmatched. Sampled while nominally healthy, donors likely had unrecorded immune exposures. What was sequenced was PBMCs. The chain uses TRBV7-3 and TRBJ2-3; TRBD2 matches 10 bases. This sequence was found in a girl aged 10-17 years in good health and CMV-seronegative. The CDR3 DNA reads as TGTGCCAGTGGGACTAGCGAATTAACAGATACGCAGTATTTT. As protein: CASGTSELTDTQYF.